A selection of T cell receptor beta chains follows, all from one sample in a study of Ad26.COV2.S vaccination and SARS-CoV-2 variants. TCRdb's copy holds only in-frame clones and misses some; the assay was immunoSEQ multiplex PCR. The table has about 460,000 clones, about 89% seen once. The material was peripheral blood, obtained in a trial of Ad26.COV2.S vaccine versus placebo. Receptors originate from a person aged 18-60 years who received the Ad26.COV2.S COVID-19 vaccine or a placebo. The CDR3 runs from the conserved cysteine through the conserved F or W. The order of the fields is clone size, J gene, V gene, D gene, CDR3 DNA, CDR3 protein. The D gene is left open where the match is weak. Rows may omit the clone size; those that give it use once, few, many or a size class.

clone size: .; J gene: TRBJ1-5; V gene: TRBV2; D gene: .; CDR3 DNA: TGTGCCAGCAGAGAAGACCGAGGGGTTAAGCCCCAGCATTTT; CDR3 protein: CASREDRGVKPQHF
clone size: .; J gene: TRBJ1-2; V gene: TRBV10-3; D gene: .; CDR3 DNA: TGTGCCATCAGTGAGTCGACAGCAGATAACTATGGCTACACCTTC; CDR3 protein: CAISESTADNYGYTF
clone size: once; J gene: TRBJ2-4; V gene: TRBV11-2; D gene: .; CDR3 DNA: TGTGCCAGCAGCTTAGGAGGGACAAACCTTCGGGGCAAAAACATTCAGTACTTC; CDR3 protein: CASSLGGTNLRGKNIQYF
clone size: .; J gene: TRBJ2-7; V gene: TRBV11-1; D gene: .; CDR3 DNA: TGTGCCAGCAGCCACGGACAATTCGAGCAGTACTTC; CDR3 protein: CASSHGQFEQYF
clone size: once; J gene: TRBJ1-2; V gene: TRBV9; D gene: TRBD1; CDR3 DNA: TGTGCCAGCCTCTCCGAGGGACAGTATGGCTACACCTTC; CDR3 protein: CASLSEGQYGYTF
clone size: .; J gene: TRBJ1-2; V gene: TRBV9; D gene: .; CDR3 DNA: TGTGCCAGCAGCGTACGGCAGACCACTAACTATGGCTACACCTTC; CDR3 protein: CASSVRQTTNYGYTF
clone size: .; J gene: TRBJ1-3; V gene: TRBV7-9; D gene: .; CDR3 DNA: TGTGCCAGCAGCCGCCGGACCGTTCCTGGAAACACCATATATTTT; CDR3 protein: CASSRRTVPGNTIYF
clone size: .; J gene: TRBJ2-3; V gene: TRBV10-2; D gene: .; CDR3 DNA: TGCGCCAGCGGGGTCGGGGCCACAGATACGCAGTATTTT; CDR3 protein: CASGVGATDTQYF
clone size: .; J gene: TRBJ2-3; V gene: TRBV6-2/TRBV6-3; D gene: .; CDR3 DNA: TGTGCCAGCAGTCCCCTCATCAGGGGCACAGATACGCAGTATTTT; CDR3 protein: CASSPLIRGTDTQYF
clone size: once; J gene: TRBJ1-4; V gene: TRBV27; D gene: .; CDR3 DNA: TGTGCCAGCAGTTTATGGGGGATTGGTGAAAAACTGTTTTTT; CDR3 protein: CASSLWGIGEKLFF
clone size: few; J gene: TRBJ1-5; V gene: TRBV30; D gene: TRBD1; CDR3 DNA: TGTGCCTGGAGCCTAGGACAGGCGGATCAGCCCCAGCATTTT; CDR3 protein: CAWSLGQADQPQHF
clone size: .; J gene: TRBJ2-1; V gene: TRBV7-6; D gene: .; CDR3 DNA: TGTGCCAGCAGCCCATTTTCCTACAATGAGCAGTTCTTC; CDR3 protein: CASSPFSYNEQFF
clone size: .; J gene: TRBJ2-7; V gene: TRBV2; D gene: TRBD2; CDR3 DNA: TGTGCCAGCAGGGGCGGAGCGGGAGTGATGTACGAGCAGTACTTC; CDR3 protein: CASRGGAGVMYEQYF
clone size: .; J gene: TRBJ2-1; V gene: TRBV5-1; D gene: .; CDR3 DNA: TGCGCCAGCAGCCCGGCGCCGGCTCGGTACGATGAGCAGTTCTTC; CDR3 protein: CASSPAPARYDEQFF
clone size: once; J gene: TRBJ2-1; V gene: TRBV6-5; D gene: .; CDR3 DNA: TGTGCCAGCGAGAGCGGGCCCAGGGGCAATGAGCAGTTCTTC; CDR3 protein: CASESGPRGNEQFF
clone size: .; J gene: TRBJ2-5; V gene: TRBV2; D gene: .; CDR3 DNA: TGTGCCAGCAGAAGGGACCAACAAGAGACCCAGTACTTC; CDR3 protein: CASRRDQQETQYF
clone size: .; J gene: TRBJ1-6; V gene: TRBV7-6; D gene: .; CDR3 DNA: TGTGCCAGCAGCCCTGGGGTGGGGACACTTTATAATTCACCCCTCCACTTT; CDR3 protein: CASSPGVGTLYNSPLHF
clone size: .; J gene: TRBJ1-2; V gene: TRBV2; D gene: .; CDR3 DNA: TGTGCCAGCAGTGTGGCAGGGGCTAACTATGGCTACACCTTC; CDR3 protein: CASSVAGANYGYTF
clone size: .; J gene: TRBJ2-3; V gene: TRBV6-5; D gene: .; CDR3 DNA: TGTGCCAGCAGTTACTCGAGTACAGATACGCAGTATTTT; CDR3 protein: CASSYSSTDTQYF
clone size: few; J gene: TRBJ2-7; V gene: TRBV6-5; D gene: .; CDR3 DNA: TGTGCCAGCAGGCCGACAGGCGCGCTTGGCGAGCAGTACTTC; CDR3 protein: CASRPTGALGEQYF
clone size: .; J gene: TRBJ2-7; V gene: TRBV30; D gene: .; CDR3 DNA: TGTGCCTGGAGCGCAGGGAAACAAGTGTCCGCCGAGCAGTACTTC; CDR3 protein: CAWSAGKQVSAEQYF
clone size: .; J gene: TRBJ1-2; V gene: TRBV2; D gene: .; CDR3 DNA: TGTGCCAGCAGCTTAGGACAAGCACATGGCTACACCTTC; CDR3 protein: CASSLGQAHGYTF
clone size: .; J gene: TRBJ2-7; V gene: TRBV6-5; D gene: TRBD1; CDR3 DNA: TGTGCCAGCAGAACCGGGACAGGGACCACAGGCGAGCAGTACTTC; CDR3 protein: CASRTGTGTTGEQYF
clone size: .; J gene: TRBJ1-2; V gene: TRBV11-2; D gene: TRBD1; CDR3 DNA: TGTGCCAGCAGCTCCGCGCGTACAGGGGTGCACTATGGCTACACCTTC; CDR3 protein: CASSSARTGVHYGYTF
clone size: .; J gene: TRBJ2-3; V gene: TRBV10-2; D gene: .; CDR3 DNA: TGCGCCAGCAGCCAGAGAGATACGCAGTATTTT; CDR3 protein: CASSQRDTQYF
clone size: .; J gene: TRBJ2-2; V gene: TRBV7-9; D gene: TRBD2; CDR3 DNA: TGTGCCAGCCACGGCCTAGACGGGGGGGCAACCGGGGAGCTGTTTTTT; CDR3 protein: CASHGLDGGATGELFF
clone size: once; J gene: TRBJ1-4; V gene: TRBV19; D gene: TRBD1; CDR3 DNA: TGTGCCAGTAGTCCCGGGACAGGCAATGAAAAACTGTTTTTT; CDR3 protein: CASSPGTGNEKLFF
clone size: .; J gene: TRBJ2-5; V gene: TRBV14; D gene: TRBD1; CDR3 DNA: TGTGCCAGCAGCTTCCGACAGGGCGGGGAGACCCAGTACTTC; CDR3 protein: CASSFRQGGETQYF
clone size: once; J gene: TRBJ1-4; V gene: TRBV7-3; D gene: .; CDR3 DNA: TGTGCCAGCAGCTTGAGACCGAAGAGTAATGAAAAACTGTTTTTT; CDR3 protein: CASSLRPKSNEKLFF
clone size: .; J gene: TRBJ2-1; V gene: TRBV19; D gene: .; CDR3 DNA: TGTGCCACTAAAAAGGGGGACTTCCACAATGAGCAGTTCTTC; CDR3 protein: CATKKGDFHNEQFF
clone size: .; J gene: TRBJ1-1; V gene: TRBV5-3; D gene: TRBD1; CDR3 DNA: TGTGCCAGAATCAAGGGACAGTCGAACACTGAAGCTTTCTTT; CDR3 protein: CARIKGQSNTEAFF
clone size: few; J gene: TRBJ2-5; V gene: TRBV30; D gene: .; CDR3 DNA: TGTGCCTGGAGTGTCGGTAGCATCGAGACCCAGTACTTC; CDR3 protein: CAWSVGSIETQYF
clone size: .; J gene: TRBJ2-5; V gene: TRBV29-1; D gene: TRBD2; CDR3 DNA: TGCAGCGTTAGACTAGCGGGAGGAGAGACCCAGTACTTC; CDR3 protein: CSVRLAGGETQYF
clone size: .; J gene: TRBJ1-2; V gene: TRBV7-2; D gene: .; CDR3 DNA: TGTGCCAGCAGCTTAGCGGTGAGAGACTATGGCTACACCTTC; CDR3 protein: CASSLAVRDYGYTF
clone size: .; J gene: TRBJ2-7; V gene: TRBV6-5; D gene: .; CDR3 DNA: TGTGCCAGCAGTTACTCATACAGGGAATACGAGCAGTACTTC; CDR3 protein: CASSYSYREYEQYF
clone size: few; J gene: TRBJ1-2; V gene: TRBV5-8; D gene: TRBD1; CDR3 DNA: TGTGCCAGCAGCTTTAACAGGGGGGCCTATGTATACACCTTC; CDR3 protein: CASSFNRGAYVYTF
clone size: .; J gene: TRBJ2-5; V gene: TRBV14; D gene: .; CDR3 DNA: TGTGCCAGCAGCCCCCTCCGGATAGGGAAAAAACAAGAGACCCAGTACTTC; CDR3 protein: CASSPLRIGKKQETQYF
clone size: .; J gene: TRBJ1-5; V gene: TRBV19; D gene: .; CDR3 DNA: TGTGCCAGTAGTATGTCCAATCAGCCCCAGCATTTT; CDR3 protein: CASSMSNQPQHF
clone size: .; J gene: TRBJ1-1; V gene: TRBV7-3; D gene: .; CDR3 DNA: TGTGCCAGCAGCTTAACGGAGCGCACTGAAGCTTTCTTT; CDR3 protein: CASSLTERTEAFF
clone size: .; J gene: TRBJ1-4; V gene: TRBV7-8; D gene: .; CDR3 DNA: TGTGCCAGCAGCTTAGGAGGGTGGGGGACTAATGAAAAACTGTTTTTT; CDR3 protein: CASSLGGWGTNEKLFF
clone size: .; J gene: TRBJ1-1; V gene: TRBV12-5; D gene: .; CDR3 DNA: TGTGCTAGTGGTTTGGTAGATCGGGCGCCGAACACTGAAGCTTTCTTT; CDR3 protein: CASGLVDRAPNTEAFF
clone size: .; J gene: TRBJ2-3; V gene: TRBV27; D gene: .; CDR3 DNA: TGTGCCAGCAGTTTCGCGCGGACGACAGATACGCAGTATTTT; CDR3 protein: CASSFARTTDTQYF
clone size: .; J gene: TRBJ1-6; V gene: TRBV5-6; D gene: .; CDR3 DNA: TGTGCCAGCAGCTCGGGTAATTCACCCCTCCACTTT; CDR3 protein: CASSSGNSPLHF
clone size: .; J gene: TRBJ1-1; V gene: TRBV5-1; D gene: TRBD1; CDR3 DNA: TGCGCCAGCAGCTTGGAGGGCAGGGGGGACGCTGAAGCTTTCTTT; CDR3 protein: CASSLEGRGDAEAFF